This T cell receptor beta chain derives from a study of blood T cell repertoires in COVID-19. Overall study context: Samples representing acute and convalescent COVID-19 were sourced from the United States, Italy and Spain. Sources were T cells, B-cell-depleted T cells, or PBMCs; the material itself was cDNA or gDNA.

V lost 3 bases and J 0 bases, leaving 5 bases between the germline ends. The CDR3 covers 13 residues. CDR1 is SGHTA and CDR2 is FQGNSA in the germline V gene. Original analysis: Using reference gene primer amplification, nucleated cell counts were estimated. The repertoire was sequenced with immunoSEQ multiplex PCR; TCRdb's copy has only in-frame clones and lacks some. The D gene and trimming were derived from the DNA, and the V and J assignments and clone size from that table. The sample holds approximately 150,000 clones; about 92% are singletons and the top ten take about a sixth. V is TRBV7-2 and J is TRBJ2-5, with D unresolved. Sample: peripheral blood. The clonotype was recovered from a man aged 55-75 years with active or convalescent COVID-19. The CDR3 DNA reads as TGTGCCAGCAGCTTTTATAACCAAGAGACCCAGTACTTC. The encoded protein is CASSFYNQETQYF.